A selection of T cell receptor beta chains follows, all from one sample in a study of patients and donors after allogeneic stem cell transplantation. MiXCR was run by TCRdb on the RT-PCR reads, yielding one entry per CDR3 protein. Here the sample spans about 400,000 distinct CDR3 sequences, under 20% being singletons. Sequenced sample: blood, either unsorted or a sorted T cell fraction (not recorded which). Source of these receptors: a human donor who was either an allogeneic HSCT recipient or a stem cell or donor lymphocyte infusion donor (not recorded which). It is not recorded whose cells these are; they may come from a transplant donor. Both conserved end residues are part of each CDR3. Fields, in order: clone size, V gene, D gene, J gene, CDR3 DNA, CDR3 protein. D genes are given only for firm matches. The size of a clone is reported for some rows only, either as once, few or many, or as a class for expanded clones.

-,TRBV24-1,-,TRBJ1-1,TGTGCCACCAGTGAGCCCCGAAACGGACGGTACACTGAAGCTTTCTTT,CATSEPRNGRYTEAFF
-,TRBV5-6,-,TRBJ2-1,TGTGCCAGCAGCTTGGCCAACAGATACAATGAGCAGTTCTTC,CASSLANRYNEQFF
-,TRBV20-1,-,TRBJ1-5,TGCAGTGCTAGAGACCAGGGTCAGCCCCAGCATTTT,CSARDQGQPQHF
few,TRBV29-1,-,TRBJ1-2,TGCAGCGTTGAAAGGCAGGGGCCTGGCTACACCTTC,CSVERQGPGYTF
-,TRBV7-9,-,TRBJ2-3,TGTCCCTTCCAGGACCATACGCAGTATTTT,CPFQDHTQYF
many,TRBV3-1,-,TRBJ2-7,TGTGCCAGCAGCCAAGACGTCGAGCAGTACTTC,CASSQDVEQYF
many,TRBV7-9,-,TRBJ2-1,TGTGCCAGCAGCTTACTAGCGTCTTACAATGAGCAGTTCTTC,CASSLLASYNEQFF
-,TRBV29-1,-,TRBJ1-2,TGCAGCGTTGGTCCAGGGAACTATGGTGGCTACACCTTC,CSVGPGNYGGYTF
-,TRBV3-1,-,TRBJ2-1,TGTGCCAGCAGCCAACGACAGCCCTTAACCTTCAATGAGCAGTTCTTC,CASSQRQPLTFNEQFF
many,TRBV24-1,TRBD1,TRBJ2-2,TGTGCCACCAGTGATTTGGGACAGGGGACACCAAACACCGGGGAGCTGTTTTTT,CATSDLGQGTPNTGELFF
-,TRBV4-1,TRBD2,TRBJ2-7,TGCGCCAGCAGCCAGCAGAGTAGGTCTAGCGGGAGAAGTAGCTACGAGCAGTACTTC,CASSQQSRSSGRSSYEQYF
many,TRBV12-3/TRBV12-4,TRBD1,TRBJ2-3,TGTGCCAGCAGTTTAATGGGACAGTCCACAGATACGCAGTATTTT,CASSLMGQSTDTQYF
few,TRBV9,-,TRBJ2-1,TGTGCCAGCAGCGTAGAGGCTGGTGGCGGCTACAATGAGCAGTTCTTC,CASSVEAGGGYNEQFF
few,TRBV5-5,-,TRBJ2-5,TGTGCCAGCAGCTCCCCCTCTAGGATCTGGAAGACCCAGTACTTC,CASSSPSRIWKTQYF
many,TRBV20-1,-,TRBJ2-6,TGCAGTGCACAGTACTCTGGGGCCAACGTCCTGACTTTC,CSAQYSGANVLTF
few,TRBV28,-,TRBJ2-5,TGTGCCAGCACTCCGGGACTTCGGGAAGAGACCCAGTACTTC,CASTPGLREETQYF
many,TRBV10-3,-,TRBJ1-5,TGTGCCATCAGTGGGGATAATCAGCCCCAGCATTTT,CAISGDNQPQHF
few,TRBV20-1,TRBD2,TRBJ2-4,TGCAGTGCTAGCCTAGCGGGAGGCCGGGAAAACATTCAGTACTTC,CSASLAGGRENIQYF
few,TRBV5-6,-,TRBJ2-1,TGTGCCAGCAGCTTGTCGGTCCTTAACTCCTACAATGAGCAGTTCTTC,CASSLSVLNSYNEQFF